Listed below are T cell receptor beta chains from one sample, sequenced in a study of post-analysis software for immune sequencing data. MiXCR, run by TCRdb on the PCR reads, gives a single entry per CDR3 protein. The profile shows 430,000 or so distinct CDR3 sequences, over 30% of them singletons. Sequencing was carried out using blood. Source of these receptors: a girl aged 2 to 9 with multiple sclerosis. Both conserved end residues are part of each CDR3. A D gene is named only where the DNA matches it firmly. Clone size, where shown, is once, few, many, or a class for clones that have expanded.

len: 12; abundance: few; v_gene: TRBV7-9; d_gene: NA; j_gene: TRBJ2-5; CDR3nt: TGTGCCAGCAGCTTATCGGTGGGACTCCCGTACTTC; CDR3aa: CASSLSVGLPYF
len: 16; abundance: NA; v_gene: TRBV14; d_gene: TRBD2; j_gene: TRBJ2-1; CDR3nt: TGTGCCAGCAGCCAAGGCGGACTAGCGGGAGTTCGAGAGCAGTTCTTC; CDR3aa: CASSQGGLAGVREQFF
len: 17; abundance: NA; v_gene: TRBV4-1; d_gene: TRBD2; j_gene: TRBJ2-5; CDR3nt: TGCGCCAGCAGCCACGCTAGCGGGGGGCGGTTTCAAGAGACCCAGTACTTC; CDR3aa: CASSHASGGRFQETQYF
len: 15; abundance: NA; v_gene: TRBV12-3/TRBV12-4; d_gene: NA; j_gene: TRBJ2-3; CDR3nt: TGTGCCAGCAGTTTTTTGGGGCCGATCACAGATGCGCAGTATTTT; CDR3aa: CASSFLGPITDAQYF
len: 12; abundance: NA; v_gene: TRBV12-3/TRBV12-4; d_gene: NA; j_gene: TRBJ1-1; CDR3nt: TGTGTCAGCAGTTTAAGGCCCACTGAAGCTTTCTTT; CDR3aa: CVSSLRPTEAFF
len: 13; abundance: NA; v_gene: TRBV6-2/TRBV6-3; d_gene: NA; j_gene: TRBJ1-2; CDR3nt: TGTGCCAGCAGTTACTGGGGTGGAGATGGCTACACCTTC; CDR3aa: CASSYWGGDGYTF
len: 14; abundance: NA; v_gene: TRBV20-1; d_gene: NA; j_gene: TRBJ2-7; CDR3nt: TGCAGTGCAACCCGGGACACCCCCTCCTACGAGCAGTACTTC; CDR3aa: CSATRDTPSYEQYF
len: 15; abundance: NA; v_gene: TRBV7-6; d_gene: NA; j_gene: TRBJ2-6; CDR3nt: TGTGCCAGCAGCAAAAATGGGGTTGGGGCCAACGTCCTGACTTTC; CDR3aa: CASSKNGVGANVLTF
len: 14; abundance: NA; v_gene: TRBV5-1; d_gene: NA; j_gene: TRBJ1-1; CDR3nt: TGCGCCAGCAGCGGCGGGGCCCTGAACACTGAAGCTTTCTTT; CDR3aa: CASSGGALNTEAFF
len: 16; abundance: few; v_gene: TRBV7-6; d_gene: NA; j_gene: TRBJ2-7; CDR3nt: TGTGCCAGCAGCGCAGGGGCAGGGATGGACTCCTACGAGCAGTACTTC; CDR3aa: CASSAGAGMDSYEQYF
len: 15; abundance: NA; v_gene: TRBV28; d_gene: NA; j_gene: TRBJ1-2; CDR3nt: TGTGCCAGCAGTCTCCGGACAGCGGATAACTATGGCTACACCTTC; CDR3aa: CASSLRTADNYGYTF